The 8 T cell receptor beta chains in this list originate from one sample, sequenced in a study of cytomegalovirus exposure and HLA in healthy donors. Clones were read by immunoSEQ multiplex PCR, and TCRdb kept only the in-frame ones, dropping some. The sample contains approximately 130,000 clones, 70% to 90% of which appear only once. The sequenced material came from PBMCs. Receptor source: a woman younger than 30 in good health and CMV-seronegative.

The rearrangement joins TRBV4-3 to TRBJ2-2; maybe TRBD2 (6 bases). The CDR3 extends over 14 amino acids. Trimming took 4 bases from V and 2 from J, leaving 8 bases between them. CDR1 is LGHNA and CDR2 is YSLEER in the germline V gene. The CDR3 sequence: CASSPGLNTGELFF. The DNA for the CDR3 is TGCGCCAGCAGCCCGGGACTTAACACCGGGGAGCTGTTTTTT.

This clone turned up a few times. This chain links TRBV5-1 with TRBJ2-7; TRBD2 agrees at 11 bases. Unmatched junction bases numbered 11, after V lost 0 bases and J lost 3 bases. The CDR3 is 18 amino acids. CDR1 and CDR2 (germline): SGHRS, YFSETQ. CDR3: CASSLELAGAPSYYEQYF. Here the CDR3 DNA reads TGCGCCAGCAGCTTGGAACTAGCGGGGGCCCCCTCTTACTACGAGCAGTACTTC.

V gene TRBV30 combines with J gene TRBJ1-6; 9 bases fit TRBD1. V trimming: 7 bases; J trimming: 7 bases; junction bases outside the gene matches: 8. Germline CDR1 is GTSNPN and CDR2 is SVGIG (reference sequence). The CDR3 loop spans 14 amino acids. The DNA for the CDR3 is TGTGCCTTCCTCGGGACAGGGTGGAATTCACCCCTCCACTTT. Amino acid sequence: CAFLGTGWNSPLHF.

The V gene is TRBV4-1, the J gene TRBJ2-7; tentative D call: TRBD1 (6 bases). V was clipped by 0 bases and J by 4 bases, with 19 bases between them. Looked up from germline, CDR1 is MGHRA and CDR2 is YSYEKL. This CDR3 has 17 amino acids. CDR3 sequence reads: CASSQDSLTGRGYEQYF. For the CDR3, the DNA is TGCGCCAGCAGCCAAGATTCTCTAACAGGGAGAGGTTACGAGCAGTACTTC.

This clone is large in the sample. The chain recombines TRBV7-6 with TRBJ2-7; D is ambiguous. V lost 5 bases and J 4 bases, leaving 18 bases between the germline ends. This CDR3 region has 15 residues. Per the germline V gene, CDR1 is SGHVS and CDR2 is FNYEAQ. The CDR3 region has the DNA TGTGCCAGCAGCCCGAGCGAGCGAGTAGATTACGAGCAGTACTTC. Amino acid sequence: CASSPSERVDYEQYF.

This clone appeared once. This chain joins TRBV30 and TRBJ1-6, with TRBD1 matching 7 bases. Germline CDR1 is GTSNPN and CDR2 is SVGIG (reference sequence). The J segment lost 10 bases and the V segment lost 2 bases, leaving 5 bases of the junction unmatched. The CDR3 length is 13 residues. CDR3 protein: CAWSPQGKSPLHF. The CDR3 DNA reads TGTGCCTGGAGTCCACAGGGGAAGTCACCCCTCCACTTT.

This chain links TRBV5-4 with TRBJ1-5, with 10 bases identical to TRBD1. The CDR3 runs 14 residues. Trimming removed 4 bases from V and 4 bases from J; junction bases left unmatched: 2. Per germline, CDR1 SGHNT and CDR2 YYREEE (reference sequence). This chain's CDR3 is CASSLDRGNQPQHF. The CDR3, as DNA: TGTGCCAGCAGCCTGGACAGGGGGAATCAGCCCCAGCATTTT.

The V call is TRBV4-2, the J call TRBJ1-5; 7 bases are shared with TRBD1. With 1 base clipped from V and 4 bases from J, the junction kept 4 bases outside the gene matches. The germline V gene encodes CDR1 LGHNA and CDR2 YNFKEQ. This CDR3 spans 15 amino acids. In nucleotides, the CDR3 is TGTGCCAGCAGCCAAGTCAGGGGGACAAATCAGCCCCAGCATTTT. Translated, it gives CASSQVRGTNQPQHF.